The clone carrying this TCR beta chain was observed a few times. Its matching antigen is unknown. The CDR3 loop spans 14 amino acids. In germline, CDR1 is LNHDA, CDR2 SQIVND (reference sequence). Trimming took 6 bases from V and 2 from J, leaving 14 bases between them. In each case, RNA was isolated and then reverse transcribed into cDNA as the sequencing template. Only in-frame clones appear in the TCRdb table, and some are missing; sequencing was by immunoSEQ multiplex PCR. The sample carries about 97,000 clones, 41% recorded once. These data originate in a study of CD8+ T cells in alopecia areata. PBMCs, the starting material, were the source of sorted CD4+ and CD8+ T cells. General study results and limits: Among the cells sequenced in scalp samples are also the resident alphabeta T cells of normal skin. Affected scalp, especially in alopecia totalis/universalis, had a higher clonality than normal scalp did.

The specimen sequenced was CD4+ T cells sorted from blood. The chain is built from TRBV19 and TRBJ2-7; D possibly corresponds to TRBD1 (6 bases). The receptor comes from a human donor with alopecia areata. Here the CDR3 reads CASRPTGRTYEQYF. The CDR3, as DNA: TGTGCCAGTAGGCCAACAGGGCGGACCTACGAGCAGTACTTC.